Each of the 20 T cell receptor beta chains below was sequenced from the same sample in a study of response to subunit inactivated influenza vaccine. TCRdb reanalysed the RT-PCR reads using MiXCR and keeps one entry per CDR3 protein. Counted here are under 850,000 distinct CDR3 sequences, 18% occurring once; the ten biggest clones make up around 9.9%. Sequencing was performed on PBMCs from blood, taken around 5 days after vaccination. These TCRs come from a man in his forties or fifties who received an inactivated influenza vaccine.

This clonotype was detected ten times or more. CDR3 loop: CASTKIRGEAFF. The CDR3 region has the DNA TGTGCCAGCACCAAAATCAGGGGTGAAGCTTTCTTT. The rearrangement joins TRBV12-3 or TRBV12-4 to TRBJ1-1; D is perhaps TRBD1 (6 bases). With 7 bases removed from V and 7 bases from J, the gap between germline ends came to 13 bases. The CDR3 contains 12 residues.

The chain employs TRBV2 and TRBJ2-5, with D tentatively TRBD1 (5 bases). Trimming left V 2 bases short and J 5 bases short, with 12 bases between. Germline V gene lookup returns CDR1 SNHLY and CDR2 FYNNEI. The CDR3 has 14 residues. The CDR3 loop reads CASSERGLLETQYF. The CDR3 DNA reads as TGTGCCAGCAGTGAAAGGGGCCTCCTGGAGACCCAGTACTTC.

This clonotype was observed at least ten times. This chain links TRBV4-2 with TRBJ1-2; D is ambiguous. The CDR3 is made up of 16 amino acids. CDR1 LGHNA and CDR2 YNFKEQ come from the germline V gene. Trimming took off 1 base at V and 4 bases at J, with 16 bases between the two ends. The CDR3 reads CASSQAAGSSSYGYTF. The CDR3, as DNA: TGTGCCAGCAGCCAAGCAGCAGGCAGCTCTAGCTATGGCTACACCTTC.

This clonotype was picked up many times. The V call is TRBV6-2 or TRBV6-3, the J call TRBJ2-1; no definite D call. CDR3 length equals 15 residues. V dropped 2 bases and J dropped 6 bases, with 14 bases sitting between them. The germline V gene has CDR1 MNHEY and CDR2 SVGEGT. The CDR3 loop is CASSYLGLGVNEQFF. The CDR3 nucleotides read TGTGCCAGCAGTTACCTCGGTCTAGGAGTCAATGAGCAGTTCTTC.

This rearrangement joins TRBV27 to TRBJ2-3; D not resolved. Trimming cost V 7 bases and J 4 bases, with 15 bases left between them. Germline V lookup: CDR1 MNHEY, CDR2 SMNVEV (reference sequence). This CDR3 comprises 14 residues. The CDR3 DNA reads as TGTGCCAGCACTCTATCTTTATTATCAGATACGCAGTATTTT. It specifies CASTLSLLSDTQYF.

This clonotype was found many times. J is TRBJ2-2 and V is TRBV10-3, with D hard to call. The length of the CDR3 is 12 residues. Germline assignment: CDR1 ENHRY and CDR2 SYGVKD. V was pared by 9 bases and J by 1 base, with 6 bases between. This CDR3 is CAISGNTGELFF. As DNA, the CDR3 is TGTGCCATATCTGGGAACACCGGGGAGCTGTTTTTT.

This clonotype has only a few counts. This chain connects TRBV12-3 or TRBV12-4 to TRBJ1-2; D is uncertain. CDR3 length: 13 amino acids. V was shortened by 7 bases and J by 4 bases, with 13 bases between the two germline ends. The CDR3 DNA is TGTGCCAGCACCGGCGACTCTTTCTATGGCTACACCTTC. It yields the protein CASTGDSFYGYTF.

The chain joins TRBV7-2 to TRBJ2-7, with 12 bases aligning to TRBD2. Germline V lookup: CDR1 SGHTA, CDR2 FQGNSA. Trimming at V came to 4 bases and at J to 6 bases, leaving 10 bases not matched to a gene. This CDR3 region has 16 residues. CDR3 protein: CASSSYLTSGSSEQYF. CDR3 in DNA: TGTGCCAGCAGCTCCTATTTGACTAGCGGGAGTTCCGAGCAGTACTTC.

There are a few counts of this clonotype. This chain uses TRBV20-1 with TRBJ1-5; D remains unclear. CDR1 is DFQATT, CDR2 SNEGSKA, per germline (reference sequence). Trimming pared 3 bases from V and 4 bases from J, leaving 13 bases between. The CDR3 has 14 residues. The CDR3 sequence is CSASPRAPNQPQHF. As DNA, the CDR3 is TGCAGTGCTAGTCCGAGGGCTCCGAATCAGCCCCAGCATTTT.

This clonotype came up a few times. The rearrangement uses TRBV4-1 and TRBJ2-2; D is possibly TRBD1 (7 bases). The V gene's germline CDR1 is MGHRA and CDR2 YSYEKL. V shed 7 bases and J shed 5 bases, with 17 bases lying between them. The length of the CDR3 is 15 residues. In nucleotides, the CDR3 is TGCGCCAGCACCTTAACAGGGGCGGGGACCGGGGAGCTGTTTTTT. Residues: CASTLTGAGTGELFF.

The gene calls are TRBV5-1 and TRBJ2-7; D remains unclear. Germline-derived CDR1 and CDR2 are SGHRS and YFSETQ. The V gene lost 3 bases and the J gene lost 0 bases, with 4 bases spanning the gap. The CDR3 runs to 12 residues. The CDR3 loop reads CASSWASYEQYF. CDR3 DNA sequence: TGCGCCAGCAGCTGGGCCTCCTACGAGCAGTACTTC.

Only a few counts were recorded for this clonotype. This chain joins TRBV7-2 and TRBJ2-3; 8 positions agree with TRBD1. The ends lost 5 bases at V and 4 bases at J; junction bases unmatched: 5. Germline CDR1 reads SGHTA; CDR2 reads FQGNSA. This CDR3 has 14 residues. The CDR3 nucleotides read TGTGCCAGCAGCACCGGACAGGGTGCAGATACGCAGTATTTT. Its protein product is CASSTGQGADTQYF.

The chain employs TRBV20-1 and TRBJ1-2, with TRBD1 matching over 10 bases. The V gene end was trimmed by 0 bases and the J gene end by 1 base; junction bases not matched to a gene: 8. CDR1 DFQATT and CDR2 SNEGSKA come from the germline V gene (reference sequence). The length of the CDR3 is 17 residues. For the CDR3, the DNA is TGCAGTGCTAGAGATCGCCGACAGGGGGCCCATAACTATGGCTACACCTTC. The encoded protein is CSARDRRQGAHNYGYTF.

This clonotype was seen a few times. One end of the junction varies from germline; a read error may be responsible. The genes are TRBV20-1 and TRBJ2-1; D tentatively fits TRBD1 or TRBD2 (5 bases each). The CDR3 contains 11 residues. Germline values: CDR1 DFQATT, CDR2 SNEGSKA (reference sequence). CDR3 protein: CSARDTRGAVF. The CDR3 DNA follows: TGCAGTGCTAGAGATACCAGAGGGGCGGTCTTC.

The sample holds a few counts of this clonotype. This chain joins TRBV4-3 and TRBJ2-7; possibly TRBD2 for D (7 bases). This CDR3 is built from 20 residues. In germline, CDR1 is LGHNA, CDR2 YSLEER. V dropped 1 base and J dropped 2 bases, with 27 bases sitting between them. In nucleotides, the CDR3 is TGCGCCAGCAGCCAAGGGGGAGCGGGACACTGTCGTAGTAAAACCTACGAGCAGTACTTC. This translates into CASSQGGAGHCRSKTYEQYF.

The sample holds a few counts of this clonotype. The rearrangement uses TRBV20-1 and TRBJ2-3; D is ambiguous. V was shortened by 5 bases and J by 0 bases, with 9 bases between the two germline ends. This CDR3 has 13 amino acids. Germline V CDR1 and CDR2: DFQATT, SNEGSKA (reference sequence). The DNA for the CDR3 is TGCAGTGCTCATAGACCTAGCACAGATACGCAGTATTTT. Translated: CSAHRPSTDTQYF.

This clonotype was observed a handful of times. The chain employs TRBV20-1 and TRBJ1-5, with D possibly matching TRBD1 (5 bases). The germline gives CDR1 DFQATT, CDR2 SNEGSKA (reference sequence). Trimming left V 5 bases short and J 1 base short, with 12 bases between. This CDR3 comprises 14 residues. CDR3 residues: CSAQKEGSNQPQHF. In DNA, the CDR3 is TGCAGTGCTCAAAAAGAGGGGAGCAATCAGCCCCAGCATTTT.

The chain employs TRBV7-8 and TRBJ1-1; D might be TRBD1 (5 bases). The CDR3 is 16 residues long. CDR1 SGHVS and CDR2 FQNEAQ come from the germline V gene. With 5 bases removed from V and 3 bases from J, the gap between germline ends came to 19 bases. The DNA for the CDR3 is TGTGCCAGCAGCCCCCGCACCAGGGTAACGGACACTGAAGCTTTCTTT. Amino acid sequence: CASSPRTRVTDTEAFF.

The table lists this clonotype with a few counts. The rearrangement links TRBV29-1 to TRBJ2-5; 9 bases match TRBD2. The CDR3 has 14 residues. The germline CDR1 and CDR2 sequences are SQVTM and ANQGSEA. V lost 0 bases to trimming and J lost 3 bases; unmatched junction nucleotides: 2. The CDR3 sequence: CSVEDSGRKETQYF. CDR3 nucleotide sequence: TGCAGCGTTGAAGACAGCGGGAGGAAAGAGACCCAGTACTTC.

V and J are TRBV6-2 or TRBV6-3 and TRBJ2-7, with D maybe TRBD2 (6 bases). V gave up 0 bases and J gave up 0 bases, with 15 bases separating them. The CDR3 spans 17 residues. CDR1 MNHEY and CDR2 SVGEGT come from the germline V gene. CDR3 sequence (DNA): TGTGCCAGCAGTTACTCGAGATCGGGGGTCAACTCCTACGAGCAGTACTTC. Its translation is CASSYSRSGVNSYEQYF.